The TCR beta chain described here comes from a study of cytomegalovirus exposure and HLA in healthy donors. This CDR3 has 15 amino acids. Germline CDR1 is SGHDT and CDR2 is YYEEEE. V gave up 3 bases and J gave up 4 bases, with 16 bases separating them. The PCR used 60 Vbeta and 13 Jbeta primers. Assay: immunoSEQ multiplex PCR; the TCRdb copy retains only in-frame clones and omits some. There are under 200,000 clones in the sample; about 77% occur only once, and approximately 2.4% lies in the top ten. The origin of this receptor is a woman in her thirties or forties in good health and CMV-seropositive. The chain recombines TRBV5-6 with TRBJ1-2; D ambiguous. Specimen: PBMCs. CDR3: CASSSRDGRGYGYTF. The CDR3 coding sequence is TGTGCCAGCAGCTCCCGAGACGGACGGGGCTATGGCTACACCTTC. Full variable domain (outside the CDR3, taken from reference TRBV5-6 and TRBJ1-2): DAGVTQSPTHLIKTRGQQVTLRCSPKSGHDTVSWYQQALGQGPQFIFQYYEEEERQRGNFPDRFSGHQFPNYSSELNVNALLLGDSALYLCASSSRDGRGYGYTFGSGTRLTVV.